This is a list of T cell receptor beta chains from one sample in a study of Ad26.COV2.S vaccination and SARS-CoV-2 variants. This table comes from immunoSEQ multiplex PCR, and its TCRdb copy is limited to in-frame clones, with some not included. The table lists a few hundred thousand clones, about 92% of them singletons. Sequenced material: peripheral blood, taken in a trial of Ad26.COV2.S vaccine versus placebo. These receptors were collected from a person between 18 and 59 years old who received the Ad26.COV2.S COVID-19 vaccine or a placebo. Both conserved end residues are part of each CDR3. Each record gives: D gene, CDR3 length, J gene, clone size, V gene, CDR3 protein, CDR3 DNA. D genes are given only for firm matches. Clone size is given for some rows only: seen once, a few or many times, or a class if the clone is expanded.

>TRBD2|14|TRBJ2-3|-|TRBV27
CASSRTSVTDTQYF
TGTGCCAGCAGTAGGACTAGCGTCACAGATACGCAGTATTTT
>-|15|TRBJ2-7|-|TRBV13
CASSGARVARNEQYF
TGTGCCAGCAGCGGAGCCCGGGTAGCGAGGAACGAGCAGTACTTC
>-|13|TRBJ2-1|-|TRBV11-1
CASSLVGQDEQFF
TGTGCCAGCAGCTTAGTAGGGCAGGATGAGCAGTTCTTC
>-|13|TRBJ1-5|many|TRBV11-1
CASSSGFNQPQHF
TGTGCCAGCAGCTCGGGCTTCAATCAGCCCCAGCATTTT
>-|14|TRBJ1-5|-|TRBV28
CAALQGWGNQPQHF
TGTGCCGCTCTTCAGGGTTGGGGCAATCAGCCCCAGCATTTT
>-|15|TRBJ2-2|-|TRBV7-9
CASTVGAGDTGELFF
TGTGCCAGCACCGTCGGGGCCGGGGACACCGGGGAGCTGTTTTTT
>-|16|TRBJ2-3|-|TRBV2
CASIPTEAPSTDTQYF
TGTGCCAGCATCCCAACAGAGGCCCCTAGCACAGATACGCAGTATTTT
>-|13|TRBJ2-5|-|TRBV7-2
CASSLTNPETQYF
TGTGCCAGCAGCTTAACCAACCCCGAGACCCAGTACTTC
>-|13|TRBJ1-6|-|TRBV6-4
CASRGQMNSPLHF
TGTGCCAGCAGGGGCCAGATGAATTCACCCCTCCACTTT
>-|14|TRBJ2-7|once|TRBV28
CASSLLGHSYEQYF
TGTGCCAGCAGTTTACTCGGCCACTCCTACGAGCAGTACTTC
>-|15|TRBJ2-2|-|TRBV5-1
CASSLEGLNTGELFF
TGCGCCAGCAGCTTGGAAGGACTCAACACCGGGGAGCTGTTTTTT
>-|13|TRBJ2-7|-|TRBV19
CASSITENYEQYF
TGTGCCAGTAGTATAACAGAGAACTACGAGCAGTACTTC
>TRBD2|14|TRBJ2-3|-|TRBV4-1
CASSLGLVTDTQYF
TGCGCCAGCAGTCTCGGACTAGTAACAGATACGCAGTATTTT
>-|16|TRBJ1-2|-|TRBV3-1/TRBV3-2
CASSQPRDGTNYGYTF
TGTGCCAGCAGCCAACCCCGGGACGGAACTAACTATGGCTACACCTTC
>-|13|TRBJ2-1|few|TRBV12-3/TRBV12-4
CASSLGWFNEQFF
TGTGCCAGCAGTTTAGGTTGGTTCAATGAGCAGTTCTTC
>-|15|TRBJ2-7|-|TRBV7-8
CASSSTGRESYEQYF
TGTGCCAGCAGCTCCACGGGCAGGGAATCCTACGAGCAGTACTTC
>-|15|TRBJ2-2|-|TRBV6-5
CASSRGGWNTGELFF
TGTGCCAGCAGTAGGGGAGGTTGGAACACCGGGGAGCTGTTTTTT
>-|14|TRBJ2-2|-|TRBV5-8
CASSPRLNTGELFF
TGTGCCAGCAGCCCAAGACTGAACACCGGGGAGCTGTTTTTT
>-|14|TRBJ2-2|-|TRBV19
CASNDGITAGELFF
TGTGCCAGTAATGACGGGATAACCGCCGGGGAGCTGTTTTTT
>-|14|TRBJ2-1|-|TRBV6-6
CASSRLGRGSEQFF
TGTGCCAGCAGTAGGTTGGGGAGGGGGAGTGAGCAGTTCTTC
>TRBD2|15|TRBJ2-3|few|TRBV5-1
CASSLLTSGRDTQYF
TGCGCCAGCAGCTTGTTGACTAGCGGGAGGGATACGCAGTATTTT
>-|11|TRBJ2-7|-|TRBV6-2/TRBV6-3
CASSYWYEQYF
TGTGCCAGCAGTTATTGGTACGAGCAGTACTTC
>TRBD2|17|TRBJ2-5|-|TRBV19
CASSSGTSGIGEETQYF
TGTGCCAGTAGTTCCGGGACTAGCGGGATTGGCGAAGAGACCCAGTACTTC
>-|10|TRBJ2-2|-|TRBV29-1
CSVGPGELFF
TGCAGCGTTGGTCCCGGGGAGCTGTTTTTT
>-|13|TRBJ2-2|-|TRBV9
CASNPQGTGELFF
TGTGCCAGCAACCCCCAGGGCACCGGGGAGCTGTTTTTT
>TRBD2|16|TRBJ2-1|-|TRBV18
CASSPSGTSASNEQFF
TGTGCCAGCTCACCCTCGGGGACTAGCGCGTCCAATGAGCAGTTCTTC
>-|14|TRBJ2-1|-|TRBV19
CASSIWTFNNEQFF
TGTGCCAGTAGTATCTGGACCTTCAACAATGAGCAGTTCTTC
>-|17|TRBJ2-3|once|TRBV11-2
CASSSREGGIHTDTQYF
TGTGCCAGCAGCTCCCGTGAGGGGGGCATTCACACAGATACGCAGTATTTT
>TRBD1|18|TRBJ1-6|-|TRBV3-1/TRBV3-2
CASSQDTPWTGANSPLHF
TGTGCCAGCAGCCAAGATACCCCCTGGACAGGGGCAAATTCACCCCTCCACTTT
>-|16|TRBJ2-3|-|TRBV19
CASSIEAGLFSDTQYF
TGTGCCAGTAGTATAGAGGCAGGGTTGTTCTCAGATACGCAGTATTTT
>TRBD2|19|TRBJ2-2|-|TRBV5-5
CASSRGLAGTQANTGELFF
TGTGCCAGCAGCCGGGGACTAGCGGGAACCCAAGCGAACACCGGGGAGCTGTTTTTT
>TRBD1|14|TRBJ2-1|-|TRBV27
CASNSRVGQSSKFF
TGTGCCAGCAACTCTCGGGTGGGACAGTCGAGTAAGTTCTTC
>-|13|TRBJ1-1|-|TRBV6-1
CASSESKNTEAFF
TGTGCCAGCAGTGAATCTAAGAACACTGAAGCTTTCTTT
>TRBD1|13|TRBJ2-7|-|TRBV6-2/TRBV6-3
CASSLQGAYEQYF
TGTGCCAGCAGTTTACAGGGGGCCTACGAGCAGTACTTC
>TRBD1|15|TRBJ2-2|-|TRBV11-2
CASSLGQFNTGELFF
TGTGCCAGCAGCTTGGGACAGTTCAACACCGGGGAGCTGTTTTTT
>-|13|TRBJ2-1|-|TRBV27
CASSFMGYNEQFF
TGTGCCAGCAGTTTTATGGGTTACAATGAGCAGTTCTTC
>-|15|TRBJ2-6|-|TRBV2
CASSERETGANVLTF
TGTGCCAGCAGTGAACGAGAGACTGGGGCCAACGTCCTGACTTTC
>TRBD1|14|TRBJ2-7|-|TRBV28
CASSSGTGAYEQYF
TGTGCCAGCAGTTCCGGGACAGGGGCCTACGAGCAGTACTTC
>TRBD1|14|TRBJ2-5|once|TRBV6-2/TRBV6-3
CASSRRGQQETQYF
TGTGCCAGCAGCCGAAGGGGACAGCAAGAGACCCAGTACTTC
>-|16|TRBJ2-7|-|TRBV5-7
CASSLAQRGSSYEQYF
TGTGCCAGCAGCTTGGCCCAAAGGGGTTCATCCTACGAGCAGTACTTC
>TRBD2|16|TRBJ2-7|once|TRBV10-3
CAISDLGAGGSYEQYF
TGTGCCATCAGTGACCTAGGGGCGGGAGGGTCCTACGAGCAGTACTTC
>-|15|TRBJ1-1|-|TRBV4-3
CASSQDGVVGTEAFF
TGCGCCAGCAGCCAAGATGGTGTGGTTGGGACTGAAGCTTTCTTT
>TRBD1|15|TRBJ1-4|-|TRBV19
CASSIGDSINEKLFF
TGTGCCAGTAGTATAGGGGACAGCATTAATGAAAAACTGTTTTTT
>-|13|TRBJ2-1|-|TRBV6-6
CATNGRTYNEQFF
TGTGCCACCAACGGACGGACCTACAATGAGCAGTTCTTC
>-|12|TRBJ2-4|-|TRBV9
CASSSDQRIQYF
TGTGCCAGCAGCTCAGATCAGCGCATTCAGTACTTC
>TRBD1|14|TRBJ1-6|-|TRBV28
CASSLGTANSPLHF
TGTGCCAGCAGTTTAGGGACAGCAAATTCACCCCTCCACTTT
>-|13|TRBJ2-3|-|TRBV10-3
CATQTGSGGTQYF
TGTGCCACCCAGACAGGGTCCGGGGGTACGCAGTATTTT
>-|18|TRBJ2-3|-|TRBV28
CASSFPALRQESTDTQYF
TGTGCCAGCAGTTTTCCCGCCCTTAGACAGGAAAGCACAGATACGCAGTATTTT
>TRBD2|14|TRBJ2-7|-|TRBV7-8
CASSQASGTDEQYF
TGTGCCAGCAGCCAAGCCAGCGGGACGGACGAGCAGTACTTC
>TRBD2|15|TRBJ2-5|-|TRBV5-8
CASSGGLAGGETQYF
TGTGCCAGCAGCGGGGGACTAGCGGGAGGAGAGACCCAGTACTTC
>TRBD1|15|TRBJ1-4|-|TRBV28
CASSLRDSFNEKLFF
TGTGCCAGCAGTTTAAGGGACAGTTTTAATGAAAAACTGTTTTTT
>TRBD2|16|TRBJ2-5|-|TRBV5-1
CASSSGSGSRGETQYF
TGCGCCAGCAGCTCGGGTAGCGGGAGTAGAGGAGAGACCCAGTACTTC
>-|17|TRBJ2-5|-|TRBV18
CASSLFRVEATQETQYF
TGTGCCAGCTCATTATTCCGGGTGGAGGCAACCCAAGAGACCCAGTACTTC
>TRBD2|15|TRBJ2-7|once|TRBV15
CATSSRTSGSHEQYF
TGTGCCACCAGCAGCCGGACTAGCGGGTCCCACGAGCAGTACTTC
>-|14|TRBJ1-1|once|TRBV30
CAWSVWGGNTEAFF
TGTGCCTGGAGTGTGTGGGGGGGGAACACTGAAGCTTTCTTT